These T cell receptor beta chains were read from a single sample in a study of blood T cells in healthy people across ages. TCRdb ran MiXCR on the 5' RACE reads and lists one entry per CDR3 protein. This table holds 550,000 to 750,000 distinct CDR3 sequences, around a fifth found once. The sequencing input was blood. Receptor source: an older man in good health. Both conserved end residues are part of each CDR3. D genes are given only for firm matches. Size is omitted from some rows. Given values are once, few, many or a class for expanded clones.

j_call,v_call,cdr3_length,clone_size,d_call,cdr3_nt,cdr3_aa
TRBJ1-5,TRBV6-8,15,-,-,TGTGCCAGCAGTCCACCGGCCCCGAGCAATCAGCCCCAGCATTTT,CASSPPAPSNQPQHF
TRBJ1-4,TRBV15,15,few,TRBD1,TGTGCCACCAGCACAGGGACAGGGAAAGATGAAAAACTGTTTTTT,CATSTGTGKDEKLFF
TRBJ1-2,TRBV3-1,12,-,-,TGTGCCAGCAGCCAGTTGGACTATGGCCACACCTTC,CASSQLDYGHTF
TRBJ2-5,TRBV20-1,20,-,TRBD2,TGCAGTGCTAGAGGGGGTGGGGTGGGGACTAGCGGTTGTCTCGAAGGGACCCAGTACTTC,CSARGGGVGTSGCLEGTQYF
TRBJ1-1,TRBV30,13,-,TRBD1,TGTGCCTGGGACAGGGGCGGGGGCACTGAAGCTTTCTTT,CAWDRGGGTEAFF
TRBJ2-1,TRBV24-1,11,-,-,TGTGCCACCAGTGATTTGAATGAGCAGTTCTTC,CATSDLNEQFF
TRBJ1-2,TRBV29-1,11,-,-,TGCAGCGTCCAGGGAACTTGGGGCTACACCTTC,CSVQGTWGYTF
TRBJ2-1,TRBV27,15,once,TRBD2,TGTGCCAGCAGCCCCGGGACTAGCGAAGGAGATGAGCAGTTCTTC,CASSPGTSEGDEQFF
TRBJ2-5,TRBV7-9,16,-,-,TGTGCCAGCAGCGCCAAGCTAGAGGTGGGGAAAGAGACCCAGTACTTC,CASSAKLEVGKETQYF
TRBJ1-2,TRBV19,16,few,-,TGTGCCAGCAACTATAGAGTCCGGGCGGTCGGGTATGGCTACACCTTC,CASNYRVRAVGYGYTF
TRBJ2-5,TRBV29-1,12,few,TRBD1,TGCAGCGAAGGACAGGGGCGAGAGACCCAGTACTTC,CSEGQGRETQYF
TRBJ2-6,TRBV7-9,16,-,-,TGTGCCAGCAGCTTATCTGATGGTACTGGGGCCAACGTCCTGACTTTC,CASSLSDGTGANVLTF
TRBJ2-7,TRBV12-3/TRBV12-4,16,many,TRBD2,TGTGCCAGCAGTTTTACCCCTAGCGGGGTCTCCTACGAGCAGTACTTC,CASSFTPSGVSYEQYF
TRBJ2-1,TRBV20-1,16,few,TRBD2,TGCAGTGCTAGAGGATCTTCGGGGGGGCGACTGAATGAGCAGTTCTTC,CSARGSSGGRLNEQFF
TRBJ2-1,TRBV27,15,few,TRBD2,TGTGCCAGCAGTAGACTAGCGGGAATACTAGATGAGCAGTTCTTC,CASSRLAGILDEQFF
TRBJ2-2,TRBV6-2/TRBV6-3,15,few,-,TGTGCCAGCAGTTACGGGACTCTGAACACCGGGGAGCTGTTTTTT,CASSYGTLNTGELFF
TRBJ2-7,TRBV21-1,14,few,-,TGTGCCAGCAGCGGACAGGGCACCTCTTACGAGCAGTACTTC,CASSGQGTSYEQYF
TRBJ2-1,TRBV9,15,-,TRBD2,TGTGCCAGCAGCGTAGGGGGACTAGGGTACAATGAGCAGTTCTTC,CASSVGGLGYNEQFF
TRBJ1-4,TRBV14,15,few,-,TGTGCCAGCAGCCAAGAGCTCGGTAATAATGAAAAACTGTTTTTT,CASSQELGNNEKLFF
TRBJ2-7,TRBV6-8,16,few,TRBD1,TGTGCCAGCAGTGAGGGATGGACAGGGGGCGGCTACGAGCAGTACTTC,CASSEGWTGGGYEQYF
TRBJ2-4,TRBV30,14,-,TRBD2,TGTGCCTGGAGTGTTAGAGCGGGAGGGACCACTCAGTACTTC,CAWSVRAGGTTQYF
TRBJ2-1,TRBV29-1,12,many,-,TGCAGCGCCGGACCGCCGGACAATGAGCAGTTCTTC,CSAGPPDNEQFF
TRBJ2-1,TRBV2,11,-,TRBD1,TGTGCCAAGGGACAGGGTCATGAGCAGTTCTTC,CAKGQGHEQFF
TRBJ2-4,TRBV5-6,15,-,TRBD1,TGTGCCAGCAGCTTGGCGGGGACAGGGACGGACATTCAGTACTTC,CASSLAGTGTDIQYF
TRBJ2-2,TRBV2,15,-,-,TGTGCCAGCAGTCCCAGAGTCGCGAACACCGGGGAGCTGTTTTTT,CASSPRVANTGELFF
TRBJ2-1,TRBV15,14,few,-,TGTGCCACCAGCAGATTGGGCGCCGGGGCAGAGAAGTTCTTC,CATSRLGAGAEKFF
TRBJ2-1,TRBV2,15,-,TRBD2,TGTGCCAGCAGTGCAGGGACTAGCGAGTCCAATGAGCAGTTCTTC,CASSAGTSESNEQFF
TRBJ1-1,TRBV20-1,14,-,TRBD1,TGCAGTGCTAGAGGGGACAGGACTTACACTGAAGCTTTCTTT,CSARGDRTYTEAFF
TRBJ2-3,TRBV2,13,many,TRBD2,TGTGCCAGCAGTGAACCCGGGACTAGCACGCAGTATTTT,CASSEPGTSTQYF
TRBJ1-2,TRBV20-1,16,-,TRBD1,TGCAGTGCTAGAGATGTTGGAGGCAGGGGGTTGGGGGGCTACACCTTC,CSARDVGGRGLGGYTF
TRBJ2-5,TRBV7-6,16,-,TRBD2,TGTGCCAGCAGCTTTGGACTAGCGGGAGTTCAAGAGACCCAGTACTTC,CASSFGLAGVQETQYF
TRBJ2-3,TRBV20-1,13,-,-,TGCAGTGCTAGCGCAGAGAGCACAGATACGCAGTATTTT,CSASAESTDTQYF
TRBJ1-6,TRBV3-1,16,few,-,TGTGCCAGCAGCCAAGATGTTGGAAGCTATAATTCACCCCTCCACTTT,CASSQDVGSYNSPLHF
TRBJ2-1,TRBV11-2,17,-,TRBD2,TGTGCCAGCAGCTTAATTGGACTAGCGTTCTCCTACAATGAGCAGTTCTTC,CASSLIGLAFSYNEQFF
TRBJ2-3,TRBV24-1,15,-,-,TGTGCCACCAGTGGGAGGAACGGAATTACAGATACGCAGTATTTT,CATSGRNGITDTQYF
TRBJ2-7,TRBV6-5,15,-,TRBD2,TGTGCCAGCAGTTACTCCCTAGCGGGGGCTTACGAGCAGTACTTC,CASSYSLAGAYEQYF
TRBJ2-1,TRBV9,16,-,TRBD1,TGTGCCAGCAGCGTAGAACCGGGACAGGGAATCAATGAGCAGTTCTTC,CASSVEPGQGINEQFF
TRBJ2-7,TRBV5-5,13,few,TRBD1,TGTGCCAGCGGCCGGGACAGAACCTACGAGCAGTACTTC,CASGRDRTYEQYF
TRBJ2-1,TRBV7-2,17,-,TRBD2,TGTGCCAGCAGGCACTTAATTAGCGGGAGGAGTAACAATGAGCAGTTCTTC,CASRHLISGRSNNEQFF
TRBJ1-3,TRBV29-1,12,-,-,TGCAGCGTTCTAGGGACTGGAAACACCATATATTTT,CSVLGTGNTIYF
TRBJ1-4,TRBV12-5,12,few,-,TGTGCTAGTGGGACGTGGAGAGAAAAACTGTTTTTT,CASGTWREKLFF
TRBJ1-4,TRBV11-2,14,many,TRBD1,TGTGCCAGCAGCTTCGTGACAGGGGCCGAAGGACTGTTTTTT,CASSFVTGAEGLFF
TRBJ1-2,TRBV5-1,13,-,-,TGCGCCAGCAGCTTGGCTGGGGTGCCTGGCTACACCTTC,CASSLAGVPGYTF
TRBJ2-7,TRBV20-1,12,-,-,TGCAGTGCTACTAGCGACTCCTACGAGCAGTACTTC,CSATSDSYEQYF
TRBJ2-1,TRBV6-1,18,-,TRBD2,TGTGCCAGCAGCTCTGGCTCGACTAGCGGGAGTACCTACAATGAGCAGTTCTTC,CASSSGSTSGSTYNEQFF
TRBJ2-5,TRBV27,15,-,-,TGTGCCAGCAGCCAGGTTAGGTATAGCCAAGAGACCCAGTACTTC,CASSQVRYSQETQYF
TRBJ2-5,TRBV11-2,16,-,TRBD2,TGTGCCAGCAGCGCGGGCTACGGGACTAGCGGGAGGGGTATGTACTTC,CASSAGYGTSGRGMYF
TRBJ2-5,TRBV30,14,many,-,TGTGCCTGGAGTGTAGGGGTTTACCAAGAGACCCAGTACTTC,CAWSVGVYQETQYF
TRBJ2-1,TRBV5-1,15,-,-,TGCGCCAGCAGCCCGCGGACAGAACCTTACAATGAGCAGTTCTTC,CASSPRTEPYNEQFF
TRBJ2-1,TRBV4-3,15,few,-,TGCGCCAGCAGCCAAGATGCCAGGGTTCTCAATGAGCAGTTCTTC,CASSQDARVLNEQFF
TRBJ2-5,TRBV5-1,15,-,-,TGCGCCAGCAGCTTGGAGGGACGGGATATGGAGACCCAGTACTTC,CASSLEGRDMETQYF
TRBJ1-1,TRBV9,14,-,-,TGTGCCAGCAGCGTAGAGGGAAGGGCCACTGAAGCTTTCTTT,CASSVEGRATEAFF
TRBJ1-4,TRBV4-3,18,many,-,TGCGCCAGCAGCAAACGGGCATCCATCCGGGGCTCTATTGAAAAACTGTTTTTT,CASSKRASIRGSIEKLFF
TRBJ2-2,TRBV20-1,16,few,-,TGCAGTGCTAGACGGGGGAGATGGGGGAACACCGGGGAGCTGTTTTTT,CSARRGRWGNTGELFF